Listed here are 26 T cell receptor beta chains from one sample, sequenced in a study of shared clonotypes between healthy human individuals. Using immunoSEQ multiplex PCR, the repertoire was profiled, and TCRdb retains in-frame clones only, with some absent. This sample has approximately 110,000 clones, with roughly 70% found just once. Sequencing was performed on memory CD8+ T cells sorted from blood. Subset in this sample: CD45RO+ cells pooled with CCR7-negative TemRA cells. The receptor set was obtained from a woman in her 30s in good health.

V gene TRBV11-2 combines with J gene TRBJ2-7; 8 bases agree with TRBD2. The CDR3 sequence is 16 residues long. Germline trimming cut 5 bases from V and 2 bases from J; bases unmatched to any gene: 11. The V gene's germline CDR1 is SGHAT and CDR2 FQNNGV. DNA for the CDR3: TGTGCCAGCAGCCCCTTAGCGGGAATCGCTCCCTACGAGCAGTACTTC. Its protein is CASSPLAGIAPYEQYF. The full variable domain, its missing parts supplied by reference TRBV11-2 and TRBJ2-7, is EAGVAQSPRYKIIEKRQSVAFWCNPISGHATLYWYQQILGQGPKLLIQFQNNGVVDDSQLPKDRFSAERLKGVDSTLKIQPAKLEDSAVYLCASSPLAGIAPYEQYFGPGTRLTVT.

This sequence joins TRBV28 and TRBJ1-5; D might be TRBD1 (5 bases). Germline CDR1 and CDR2: MDHEN and SYDVKM. With 3 bases removed from V and 5 bases from J, the gap between germline ends came to 11 bases. This CDR3 is built from 14 residues. The CDR3 region has the DNA TGTGCCAGCAGTTTTGTAGGGGTGCATCAGCCCCAGCATTTT. Residues: CASSFVGVHQPQHF.

The chain combines TRBV2 with TRBJ2-3, with 9 positions matching TRBD2. V was pared by 3 bases and J by 2 bases, with 9 bases of the junction left unmatched. Germline V CDR1 and CDR2: SNHLY, FYNNEI. This CDR3 comprises 17 residues. CDR3 amino acids: CASSDWREGRNTDTQYF. The CDR3 coding sequence is TGTGCCAGCAGTGATTGGCGGGAGGGCAGAAACACAGATACGCAGTATTTT.

This clone turned up a few times. The rearrangement joins TRBV7-3 to TRBJ1-2; D remains ambiguous. The length of the CDR3 is 13 residues. CDR1 is SGHTA and CDR2 is FQGTGA in the germline V gene. Trimming removed 5 bases at V and 3 bases at J, with 10 bases between. The CDR3 protein is CASSPQKDYGYTF. The CDR3 nucleotides read TGTGCCAGCAGCCCCCAGAAGGACTATGGCTACACCTTC.

Regarding this clone: Other nucleotide sequences from this sample produce the same CDR3. The chain uses TRBV4-1 and TRBJ2-7; D possibly matches TRBD1 or TRBD2 (5 bases each). Germline V gene data show CDR1 as MGHRA and CDR2 as YSYEKL. This CDR3 comprises 13 residues. Deletions cut 0 bases from V and 5 bases from J, with 8 bases between. The chain's CDR3 is CASSQDPGHEQYF. DNA for the CDR3: TGCGCCAGCAGCCAAGATCCGGGGCACGAGCAGTACTTC.

The chain carries TRBV5-1 and TRBJ2-6; 8 positions match TRBD1. The V gene's germline CDR1 is SGHRS and CDR2 YFSETQ. This CDR3 region has 17 residues. V shed 1 base, J shed 3 bases, and the junction held 6 bases outside the gene matches. Here the CDR3 DNA reads TGCGCCAGCAGCTTGTTCAGGGGGCTTAATGGGGCCAACGTCCTGACTTTC. It yields the protein CASSLFRGLNGANVLTF.

This clone has only a few counts. The same CDR3 also results from other DNA sequences found in this sample. The chain links TRBV4-2 to TRBJ1-1; possible D gene TRBD1, 5 bases. Germline V lookup: CDR1 LGHNA, CDR2 YNFKEQ. This CDR3 has 13 residues. Trimming removed 1 base at V and 6 bases at J, with 9 bases between. The DNA of the CDR3 is TGTGCCAGCAGCCAAGGGGACGGAGCTGAAGCTTTCTTT. Amino acid sequence: CASSQGDGAEAFF.

The chain recombines TRBV27 with TRBJ1-5; possible D gene TRBD1, 5 bases. The CDR3 covers 16 residues. V dropped 6 bases and J dropped 5 bases, with 20 bases sitting between them. Germline V gene data show CDR1 as MNHEY and CDR2 as SMNVEV (reference sequence). Here the CDR3 DNA reads TGTGCCAGCAGAGAGCCTGGGGGTTGGGGAGATCAGCCCCAGCATTTT. It translates to CASREPGGWGDQPQHF.

This clone occurred once. The V call is TRBV7-6, the J call TRBJ2-7; D uncertain. Trimming took off 4 bases at V and 9 bases at J, with 25 bases between the two ends. Germline values: CDR1 SGHVS, CDR2 FNYEAQ. The length of the CDR3 is 16 residues. DNA of the CDR3: TGTGCCAGCAGCTACGGATTAGGACCCACCGTCCACGGGCAGTACTTC. The encoded protein is CASSYGLGPTVHGQYF.

The chain uses TRBV7-6 and TRBJ2-5; TRBD2 agrees at 14 bases. The CDR3 runs to 17 residues. Trimming removed 4 bases from V and 4 bases from J; junction bases left unmatched: 8. CDR1 SGHVS and CDR2 FNYEAQ come from the germline V gene. The CDR3 sequence: CASSSDRLAGGPETQYF. CDR3 in DNA: TGTGCCAGCAGCTCGGACCGACTAGCGGGAGGGCCAGAGACCCAGTACTTC.

The V call is TRBV29-1, the J call TRBJ1-1; D unclear. Germline V lookup: CDR1 SQVTM, CDR2 ANQGSEA. Trimming cost V 6 bases and J 0 bases, with 14 bases left between them. This CDR3 contains 14 residues. The CDR3 sequence: CSVVVMVVNTEAFF. In nucleotides, the CDR3 is TGCAGCGTGGTCGTCATGGTAGTGAACACTGAAGCTTTCTTT.

This clone was counted only a few times. This chain uses TRBV7-9 with TRBJ1-2; D is unclear. V was cut by 5 bases and J by 7 bases, with 11 bases left in between. Germline values: CDR1 SEHNR, CDR2 FQNEAQ (reference sequence). CDR3 size: 12 residues. This CDR3 is CASSPYSGGYTF. The DNA for the CDR3 is TGTGCCAGCAGCCCGTATTCGGGTGGCTACACCTTC. The full variable domain, rest sourced from reference TRBV7-9 and TRBJ1-2, is DTGVSQNPRHKITKRGQNVTFRCDPISEHNRLYWYRQTLGQGPEFLTYFQNEAQLEKSRLLSDRFSAERPKGSFSTLEIQRTEQGDSAMYLCASSPYSGGYTFGSGTRLTVV.

The chain employs TRBV12-5 and TRBJ2-1; D call uncertain. Trimming stripped 6 bases from V and 9 bases from J, with 18 bases between. CDR1 is LGHNT, CDR2 FRNRAP, per germline. This CDR3 is built from 14 residues. In nucleotides, the CDR3 is TGTGCTAGTGGCTCGAGAAGTGGGTCCGGTGAGCAGTTCTTC. Translated: CASGSRSGSGEQFF.

A few counts support this clone. The rearrangement joins TRBV27 to TRBJ1-4; D possibly corresponds to TRBD1 (6 bases). V gave up 3 bases and J gave up 8 bases, with 10 bases separating them. The CDR3 consists of 13 residues. Per the germline V gene, CDR1 is MNHEY and CDR2 is SMNVEV (reference sequence). The CDR3 loop reads CASSFEGEEKLFF. Written as DNA, the CDR3 is TGTGCCAGCAGTTTCGAGGGGGAGGAAAAACTGTTTTTT.

V is TRBV20-1 and J is TRBJ2-5, with D tentatively TRBD2 (6 bases). This CDR3 is built from 10 residues. The ends were cut back, 5 bases at V and 7 bases at J, with 8 bases in the middle. Germline-derived CDR1 and CDR2 are DFQATT and SNEGSKA (reference sequence). The CDR3 loop reads CSAGGWTQYF. The CDR3 nucleotides read TGCAGTGCTGGGGGGTGGACCCAGTACTTC.

The V call is TRBV10-3, the J call TRBJ1-6; no reliable D call. This CDR3 has 16 residues. Per germline, CDR1 ENHRY and CDR2 SYGVKD. Trimming took 10 bases from V and 3 from J, leaving 19 bases between them. CDR3 sequence: CATRGGRAFYNSPLHF. The CDR3 bases are TGTGCCACCCGCGGTGGGAGGGCCTTCTATAATTCACCCCTCCACTTT.

This clone was counted a few times. CDR3 sequence (DNA): TGTGCCAGCGGGCCAGGGGGCGCAGGCTATGGCTACACCTTC. Its protein product is CASGPGGAGYGYTF. The rearrangement links TRBV7-8 to TRBJ1-2; 8 bases are a match to TRBD1. Losses at the gene ends were 8 bases for V and 4 bases for J; bases not matched to a gene: 9. From germline, CDR1 is SGHVS and CDR2 FQNEAQ. The CDR3 spans 14 residues. The full variable domain, completed using reference TRBV7-8 and TRBJ1-2, is GAGVSQSPRYKVAKRGQDVALRCDPISGHVSLFWYQQALGQGPEFLTYFQNEAQLDKSGLPSDRFFAERPEGSVSTLKIQRTQQEDSAVYLCASGPGGAGYGYTFGSGTRLTVV.

This chain uses TRBV9 with TRBJ2-1; D is possibly TRBD1 (5 bases). Germline V gene data show CDR1 as SGDLS and CDR2 as YYNGEE. V was cut by 0 bases and J by 0 bases, with 10 bases left in between. CDR3 size: 16 residues. DNA of the CDR3: TGTGCCAGCAGCGTAGTTGATGACAGCTCCTACAATGAGCAGTTCTTC. Protein: CASSVVDDSSYNEQFF.

This clone has only a few counts. A much more abundant neighbour one base away suggests this may be a read error. V gene TRBV25-1 combines with J gene TRBJ2-7, with D hard to call. This CDR3 has 12 amino acids. Germline values: CDR1 MGHDK, CDR2 SYGVNS. Trimming pared 4 bases from V and 0 bases from J, leaving 4 bases between. CDR3 bases: TGTGCCAGCAGTGCTAGCTCCTACGAGCAGTACTTC. It yields the protein CASSASSYEQYF.

The chain links TRBV15 to TRBJ2-3; 10 bases agree with TRBD1. The ends lost 2 bases at V and 2 bases at J; junction bases unmatched: 10. Germline lookup yields CDR1 LNHNV and CDR2 YYDKDF (reference sequence). This CDR3 has 18 residues. DNA for the CDR3: TGTGCCACCAGCAGAATTGGAACGACAGGGGGCGTCACAGATACGCAGTATTTT. Residues: CATSRIGTTGGVTDTQYF.

Details on this clone: The sample carries other DNA sequences with the same CDR3. This rearrangement joins TRBV11-2 to TRBJ2-7; TRBD1 or TRBD2 may be the D gene (7 bases each). The CDR3 contains 14 residues. Germline CDR1 is SGHAT and CDR2 is FQNNGV. Deletions cut 6 bases from V and 3 bases from J, with 15 bases between. The CDR3 nucleotides read TGTGCCAGCAGTTTTCAGCGGGACAGCTACGAGCAGTACTTC. Protein product: CASSFQRDSYEQYF.

The CDR3, as DNA: TGTGCCATCAGTGACGGGGGAGGAAACACTGAAGCTTTCTTT. This sequence encodes CAISDGGGNTEAFF. The gene calls are TRBV10-3 and TRBJ1-1; possibly TRBD1 for D (5 bases). CDR1 ENHRY and CDR2 SYGVKD come from the germline V gene. V was trimmed by 3 bases and J by 2 bases, leaving 10 bases between them. This CDR3 region has 14 residues.

This chain connects TRBV7-6 to TRBJ2-1; D is undetermined. This CDR3 has 13 amino acids. Germline-derived CDR1 and CDR2 are SGHVS and FNYEAQ. V dropped 5 bases and J dropped 8 bases, with 13 bases sitting between them. The DNA of the CDR3 is TGTGCCAGCAGCCCCCACTACGCCGATGAGCAGTTCTTC. This encodes CASSPHYADEQFF. Looking up the rest from reference TRBV7-6 and TRBJ2-1 gives the full variable domain: GAGVSQSPRYKVTKRGQDVALRCDPISGHVSLYWYRQALGQGPEFLTYFNYEAQQDKSGLPNDRFSAERPEGSISTLTIQRTEQRDSAMYRCASSPHYADEQFFGPGTRLTVL.

This clone was picked up a small number of times. The genes are TRBV18 and TRBJ2-3; D gene ambiguous. V was shortened by 5 bases and J by 6 bases, with 15 bases between the two germline ends. This CDR3 region has 14 residues. From germline, CDR1 is KGHSH and CDR2 LQKENI. The CDR3 DNA reads TGTGCCAGCTCAACGGACGGAGATCCGGATACGCAGTATTTT. It yields the protein CASSTDGDPDTQYF.

The genes are TRBV9 and TRBJ2-7; no firm D call. V was trimmed by 3 bases and J by 3 bases, leaving 4 bases between them. This CDR3 is built from 11 residues. Germline values: CDR1 SGDLS, CDR2 YYNGEE. The CDR3 region has the DNA TGTGCCAGCAGCGCCCTCTACGAGCAGTACTTC. Protein sequence: CASSALYEQYF.

The rearrangement uses TRBV5-1 and TRBJ2-7, with D perhaps assigned TRBD1 or TRBD2 (5 bases each). This CDR3 is built from 13 residues. The germline V and J ends were trimmed by 3 bases and 2 bases, with 9 bases remaining between them. Germline assignment: CDR1 SGHRS and CDR2 YFSETQ. CDR3: CASSWDLPYEQYF. The CDR3 DNA reads TGCGCCAGCAGCTGGGACCTACCCTACGAGCAGTACTTC.